One sample yielded the 8 T cell receptor beta chains listed below, sequenced in a study of blood T cell repertoires in COVID-19. Profiled with immunoSEQ multiplex PCR; TCRdb holds only in-frame clones, not every one. The data hold fewer than 300,000 clones, with roughly 80% observed a single time. Sequenced sample: PBMCs or T cells enriched from blood (not recorded which). These receptors were obtained from a man aged 40-55 years who had been exposed to COVID-19.

This clone was counted only a few times. The V and J genes are TRBV19 and TRBJ1-1; the D is unclear. The CDR3 has 14 residues. V was pared by 5 bases and J by 1 base, with 11 bases between. CDR1 LNHDA and CDR2 SQIVND come from the germline V gene (reference sequence). CDR3 nucleotide sequence: TGTGCCAGTAGTTCGAGGGCGCAGAACACTGAAGCTTTCTTT. Its protein product is CASSSRAQNTEAFF.

V and J are TRBV24-1 and TRBJ1-5; D is uncertain. V lost 2 bases, J lost 4 bases, and 5 bases lay in between. The CDR3 is made up of 13 amino acids. CDR1 is KGHDR, CDR2 SFDVKD, per germline. CDR3 DNA: TGTGCCACCAGTGATTCGGGTAATCAGCCCCAGCATTTT. Amino acids: CATSDSGNQPQHF.

The chain employs TRBV3-1 (or the pseudogene TRBV3-2) and TRBJ2-2, with D possibly TRBD2 on 6 matching bases. CDR3 length equals 15 residues. Per the germline V gene, CDR1 is LGHDT and CDR2 is YNNKEL (reference sequence). Trimming stripped 2 bases from V and 4 bases from J, with 11 bases between. Written as DNA, the CDR3 is TGTGCCAGCAGCCAACTCGGGAGAACCACCGGGGAGCTGTTTTTT. It encodes CASSQLGRTTGELFF.

The rearrangement uses TRBV10-3 and TRBJ1-5; D remains unclear. The V end was cut by 3 bases, the J end by 11 bases, with 20 bases between. The CDR3 runs to 15 residues. Germline values: CDR1 ENHRY, CDR2 SYGVKD. The CDR3 DNA sequence: TGTGCCATCAGTGATGGTCAGGCTGGGTTCTCGTCCCAGCATTTT. Translated, it gives CAISDGQAGFSSQHF.

The rearrangement links TRBV18 to TRBJ2-6; D is perhaps TRBD1 (5 bases). The CDR3 is 17 amino acids. Trimming took 3 bases from V and 2 from J, leaving 14 bases between them. The germline gives CDR1 KGHSH, CDR2 LQKENI. CDR3 nucleotides: TGTGCCAGCTCACCCGACAGCGTAGGGGCTGGGGCCAACGTCCTGACTTTC. This sequence encodes CASSPDSVGAGANVLTF. Together with reference TRBV18 and TRBJ2-6, the CDR3 gives the full variable domain: NAGVMQNPRHLVRRRGQEARLRCSPMKGHSHVYWYRQLPEEGLKFMVYLQKENIIDESGMPKERFSAEFPKEGPSILRIQQVVRGDSAAYFCASSPDSVGAGANVLTFGAGSRLTVL.

V usage is TRBV2 and J usage is TRBJ1-4; tentatively, D is TRBD1 (6 bases). Germline CDR1 is SNHLY and CDR2 is FYNNEI. The CDR3 covers 16 residues. V was shortened by 5 bases and J by 5 bases, with 18 bases between the two germline ends. CDR3 in amino acids: CASSKLDRSLNEKLFF. The CDR3 bases are TGTGCCAGCAGTAAACTCGACAGGAGCCTGAATGAAAAACTGTTTTTT.

The chain couples TRBV7-3 to TRBJ2-1; D is uncertain. The CDR3 totals 13 residues. Germline V gives CDR1 SGHTA, CDR2 FQGTGA. V was shortened by 6 bases and J by 8 bases, with 14 bases between the two germline ends. CDR3 amino acids: CASSSTPGDEQFF. DNA of the CDR3: TGTGCCAGCAGTTCTACACCAGGCGATGAGCAGTTCTTC.

In the case of this clone: Relative to the germline gene, one junction end is altered; a read error may explain this. The chain joins TRBV5-1 to TRBJ2-7; 7 positions agree with TRBD1. The CDR3 is 11 amino acids. The germline V gene encodes CDR1 SGHRS and CDR2 YFSETQ. Here the CDR3 reads CASRLDRETFF. The CDR3 nucleotides read TGCGCCAGCAGGCTCGACAGGGAAACCTTCTTC.